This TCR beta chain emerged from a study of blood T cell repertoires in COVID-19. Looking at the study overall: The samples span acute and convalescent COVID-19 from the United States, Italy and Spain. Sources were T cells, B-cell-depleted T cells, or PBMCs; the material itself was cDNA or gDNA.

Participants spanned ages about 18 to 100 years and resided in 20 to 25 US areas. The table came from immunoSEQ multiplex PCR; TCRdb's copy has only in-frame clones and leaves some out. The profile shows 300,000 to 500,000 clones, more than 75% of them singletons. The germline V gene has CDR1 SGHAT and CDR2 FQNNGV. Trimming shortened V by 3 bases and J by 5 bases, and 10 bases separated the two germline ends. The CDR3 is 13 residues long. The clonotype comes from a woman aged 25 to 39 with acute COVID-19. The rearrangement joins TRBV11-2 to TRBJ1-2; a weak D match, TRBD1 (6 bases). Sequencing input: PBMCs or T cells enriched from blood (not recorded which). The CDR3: CASSFGTTYGYTF. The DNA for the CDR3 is TGTGCCAGCAGCTTCGGGACAACTTATGGCTACACCTTC.